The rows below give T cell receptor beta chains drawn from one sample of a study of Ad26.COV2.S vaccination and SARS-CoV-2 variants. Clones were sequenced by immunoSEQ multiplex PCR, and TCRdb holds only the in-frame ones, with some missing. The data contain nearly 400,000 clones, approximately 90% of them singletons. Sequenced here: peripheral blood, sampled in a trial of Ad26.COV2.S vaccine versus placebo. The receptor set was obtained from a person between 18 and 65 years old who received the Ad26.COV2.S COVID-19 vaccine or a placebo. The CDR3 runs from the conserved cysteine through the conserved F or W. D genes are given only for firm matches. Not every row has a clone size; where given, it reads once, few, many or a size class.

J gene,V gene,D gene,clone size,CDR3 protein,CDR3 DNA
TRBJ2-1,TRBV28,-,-,CASSAWEAEIYNEQFF,TGTGCCAGCAGCGCCTGGGAAGCGGAGATTTACAATGAGCAGTTCTTC
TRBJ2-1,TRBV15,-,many,CATSREGGEQFF,TGTGCCACCAGCAGAGAGGGAGGCGAGCAGTTCTTC
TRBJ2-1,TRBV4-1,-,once,CASSQDWVTGRRAYNEQFF,TGCGCCAGCAGCCAAGATTGGGTGACAGGGAGGAGGGCCTACAATGAGCAGTTCTTC
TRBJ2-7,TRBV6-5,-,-,CASSYKSSYEQYF,TGTGCCAGCAGTTACAAGAGCTCCTACGAGCAGTACTTC
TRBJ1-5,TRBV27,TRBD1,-,CASTPTGGNQPQHF,TGTGCCAGCACACCGACAGGGGGCAATCAGCCCCAGCATTTT
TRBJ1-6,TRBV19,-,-,CASREPQIYNSPLHF,TGTGCCAGCAGAGAGCCACAGATCTATAATTCACCCCTCCACTTT
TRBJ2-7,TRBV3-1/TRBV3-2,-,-,CASSQERLPQDEQYF,TGTGCCAGCAGCCAAGAGAGACTCCCCCAAGACGAGCAGTACTTC
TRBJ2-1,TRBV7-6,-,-,CASSLQGGEYNEQFF,TGTGCCAGCAGCTTACAAGGAGGCGAATACAATGAGCAGTTCTTC
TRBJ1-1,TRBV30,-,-,CAWRSGPRAFF,TGTGCCTGGAGAAGCGGGCCCAGAGCTTTCTTT
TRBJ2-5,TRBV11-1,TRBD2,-,CASSSSSGIRETQYF,TGTGCCAGCAGCTCCTCTAGCGGGATCCGAGAGACCCAGTACTTC
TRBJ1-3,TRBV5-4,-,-,CASSLIPGSGNTIYF,TGTGCCAGCAGCTTGATCCCTGGCTCTGGAAACACCATATATTTT
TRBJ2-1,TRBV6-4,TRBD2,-,CASSDAGGTYNEQFF,TGTGCCAGCAGTGACGCGGGAGGAACCTACAATGAGCAGTTCTTC
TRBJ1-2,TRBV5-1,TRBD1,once,CASSLAGQGANSYGYTF,TGCGCCAGCAGCTTGGCGGGACAGGGGGCGAACTCCTATGGCTACACCTTC
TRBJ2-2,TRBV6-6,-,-,CASSSTGSLTPGELFF,TGTGCCAGCAGTTCTACAGGGTCCCTAACCCCCGGGGAGCTGTTTTTT
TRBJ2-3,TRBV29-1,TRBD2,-,CSVAGLAGGIGTDTQYF,TGCAGCGTTGCGGGACTAGCGGGGGGGATTGGCACAGATACGCAGTATTTT
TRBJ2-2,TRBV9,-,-,CASSVGVGELFF,TGTGCCAGCAGCGTGGGGGTTGGGGAGCTGTTTTTT
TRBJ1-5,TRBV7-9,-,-,CASSFGDRGPNQPQHF,TGTGCCAGCAGCTTTGGTGACCGGGGTCCCAATCAGCCCCAGCATTTT
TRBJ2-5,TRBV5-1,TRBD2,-,CASSLGLAGLETQYF,TGCGCCAGCAGCTTGGGACTAGCGGGACTGGAGACCCAGTACTTC
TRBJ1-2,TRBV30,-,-,CAWSVNYGYTF,TGTGCCTGGAGTGTGAACTATGGCTACACCTTC
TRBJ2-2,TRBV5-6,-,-,CASSFGLENTGELFF,TGTGCCAGCAGCTTTGGGCTCGAAAACACCGGGGAGCTGTTTTTT
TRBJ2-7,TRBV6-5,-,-,CASINPPGEQYF,TGTGCCAGCATAAACCCGCCGGGCGAGCAGTACTTC
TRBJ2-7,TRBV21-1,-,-,CASSKRSGTSGPPPYEQYF,TGTGCCAGCAGCAAGAGGTCCGGGACTAGCGGGCCCCCTCCCTACGAGCAGTACTTC
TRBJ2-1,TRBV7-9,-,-,CASSWRDYNEQFF,TGTGCCAGCAGCTGGCGGGACTACAATGAGCAGTTCTTC
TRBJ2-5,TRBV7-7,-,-,CASSLVLDSQETQYF,TGTGCTAGCAGCTTAGTTTTGGACTCTCAAGAGACCCAGTACTTC
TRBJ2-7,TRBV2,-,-,CASGGFAYEQYF,TGTGCCAGCGGGGGCTTCGCCTACGAGCAGTACTTC
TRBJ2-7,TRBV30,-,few,CAWSLGSVMEQYF,TGTGCCTGGAGCCTAGGGTCAGTAATGGAGCAGTACTTC
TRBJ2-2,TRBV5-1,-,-,CASSLLSIGLNTGELFF,TGCGCCAGCAGCTTGTTGTCTATTGGGCTGAACACCGGGGAGCTGTTTTTT
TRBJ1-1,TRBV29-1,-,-,CSVGDTLNTEAFF,TGCAGCGTAGGGGACACCTTGAACACTGAAGCTTTCTTT
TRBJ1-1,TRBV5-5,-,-,CASSLRGARVWNTEAFF,TGTGCCAGCAGCTTGAGGGGGGCGCGAGTTTGGAACACTGAAGCTTTCTTT
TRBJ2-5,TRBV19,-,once,CASSIPGVGETQYF,TGTGCCAGTAGTATCCCGGGAGTTGGGGAGACCCAGTACTTC
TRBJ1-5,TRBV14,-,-,CASSQVNQPQHF,TGTGCCAGCAGCCAAGTTAATCAGCCCCAGCATTTT
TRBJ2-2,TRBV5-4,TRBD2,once,CAGGVAGPPGELFF,TGTGCCGGAGGCGTAGCGGGACCCCCCGGGGAGCTGTTTTTT
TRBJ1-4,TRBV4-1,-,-,CASSPMKMWVTGEKLFF,TGCGCCAGCAGCCCCATGAAGATGTGGGTTACGGGTGAAAAACTGTTTTTT
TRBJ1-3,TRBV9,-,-,CASSVEASPRNTIYF,TGTGCCAGCAGCGTAGAGGCATCGCCTCGAAACACCATATATTTT
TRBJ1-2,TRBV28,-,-,CASGGVVGIDGYTF,TGTGCCAGCGGGGGGGTTGTGGGGATCGATGGCTACACCTTC
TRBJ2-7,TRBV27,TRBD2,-,CASTPSGSPYEQYF,TGTGCCAGCACCCCTAGCGGGAGCCCCTACGAGCAGTACTTC
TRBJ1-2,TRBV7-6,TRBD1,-,CASSPGDRGHGYTF,TGTGCCAGCAGCCCGGGGGACAGGGGGCATGGCTACACCTTC
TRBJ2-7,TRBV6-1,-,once,CASSEGTQRRYEQYF,TGTGCCAGCAGTGAAGGAACACAGAGGAGGTACGAGCAGTACTTC
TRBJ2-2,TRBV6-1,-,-,CASSDLVGGGGTGELFF,TGTGCCAGCAGTGACTTGGTGGGGGGAGGGGGCACCGGGGAGCTGTTTTTT
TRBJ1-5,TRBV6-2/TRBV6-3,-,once,CASSRGAGTYSNQPQHF,TGTGCCAGCAGTAGGGGGGCCGGGACTTATAGCAATCAGCCCCAGCATTTT
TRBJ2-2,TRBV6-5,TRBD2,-,CASTSGLAGELFF,TGTGCCAGCACCTCGGGACTAGCCGGGGAGCTGTTTTTT
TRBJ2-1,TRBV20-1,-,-,CSASKDNEQFF,TGCAGTGCTAGCAAGGACAATGAGCAGTTCTTC
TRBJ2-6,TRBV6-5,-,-,CASSYGAGSDNVLTF,TGTGCCAGCAGTTACGGGGCAGGGTCGGACAACGTCCTGACTTTC